Described below is a single T cell receptor (beta chain) sequence and its context. This specimen comes from a study of T cells in Graves' hyperthyroidism and ophthalmopathy. Across the study: Before any treatment, at initial diagnosis, peripheral blood was collected.

Germline V gene lookup returns CDR1 DFQATT and CDR2 SNEGSKA (reference sequence). The CDR3 spans 15 residues. V gave up 0 bases and J gave up 9 bases; unmatched junction bases: 11. Researchers amplified the TCR beta CDR3 regions from RNA transcripts. The TCR CDR3 first-round RT-PCR relied on the HTBI primer set. Via MiXCR, TCRdb re-called the multiplex PCR reads, giving one row per CDR3 protein. The table records around 690,000 distinct CDR3 sequences, under 25% of them present only once. Sequencing used blood. The J gene is TRBJ2-5, the V gene TRBV20-1; 9 bases line up with TRBD1. The clonotype was recovered from a man aged 30 to 39 with Graves' ophthalmopathy. The CDR3 sequence: CSARDLTGGMEPQYF. For the CDR3, the DNA is TGCAGTGCTAGAGATCTTACAGGGGGCATGGAGCCCCAGTACTTC.